The clone carrying this T cell receptor beta chain was seen more than once but under ten times. These data originate in a study of blood T cell repertoires in COVID-19. Study in general: Researchers got acute and convalescent COVID-19 samples from the United States, Italy and Spain. Sources were T cells, B-cell-depleted T cells, or PBMCs; the material itself was cDNA or gDNA.

The data were produced by immunoSEQ multiplex PCR, yet TCRdb's version contains in-frame clones alone and is incomplete. The table has some 61,000 clones, about nine tenths seen once. The germline V gene has CDR1 ENHRY and CDR2 SYGVKD. The CDR3 runs to 12 residues. Trimming took off 5 bases at V and 8 bases at J, with 12 bases between the two ends. This chain links TRBV10-3 with TRBJ2-5; D call uncertain. The specimen sequenced was peripheral blood. This TCR derives from a man aged 25 to 40 with acute or convalescent COVID-19. The CDR3 nucleotides are TGTGCCATCAGTCTCTCCCTAGGAACCCAGTACTTC. Translating gives CAISLSLGTQYF.